The entry below gives a single T cell receptor beta chain sequence along with its context. This sample is part of a study of blood T cell repertoires in COVID-19. As for the study in general: Nucleic acid was either cDNA or gDNA, and it came from T cells, B-cell-depleted T cells, or PBMCs.

Only in-frame clones appear in the TCRdb table, and some are missing; sequencing was by immunoSEQ multiplex PCR. There are roughly 310,000 clones in the sample; roughly 90% occur only once, and less than 3.5% lies in the top ten. The junction had 3 bases not matched to a gene; V was cut back by 4 bases and J by 4 bases. This CDR3 region has 12 residues. Germline assignment: CDR1 GTSNPN and CDR2 SVGIG (reference sequence). The specimen was peripheral blood. The clonotype comes from a woman aged 25 to 45 with COVID-19, enrolled during active disease. The chain links TRBV30 to TRBJ1-2; 7 bases line up with TRBD1. This chain's CDR3 is CAWMGQFYGYTF. CDR3 sequence (DNA): TGTGCCTGGATGGGACAGTTCTATGGCTACACCTTC.